Following are 4 T cell receptor beta chains from one sample sequenced in a study of vaccination and CD4 T cells after COVID-19. Treatment noted: roughly 10-day PBMC culture with coronavirus spike peptide pools or control peptides (ViraFEST assay). Antigens of these TCRs are unknown. Sequencing of cultured CD4+ T cell DNA used the Oncomine TCR Beta short-read assay. Via MiXCR, TCRdb re-called the PCR reads, giving one row per CDR3 protein. The table shows roughly 18,000 distinct CDR3 sequences, with around 78% occurring only once. The material was CD4+ T cells from blood, cultured in vitro, obtained after SARS-CoV-2 vaccination. Every receptor here comes from a human donor who received a COVID-19 vaccine.

V usage is TRBV2 and J usage is TRBJ2-7; 9 bases are shared with TRBD1. CDR3 length equals 15 residues. Germline V CDR1 and CDR2: SNHLY, FYNNEI. Trimming removed 6 bases from V and 4 bases from J; junction bases left unmatched: 10. The CDR3 loop reads CASRLGQGSFYEQYF. Written as DNA, the CDR3 is TGTGCCAGCAGGTTGGGACAGGGTTCCTTTTACGAGCAGTACTTC.

The V gene is TRBV19, the J gene TRBJ1-2; D is undetermined. Trimming left V 6 bases short and J 2 bases short, with 7 bases between. From germline, CDR1 is LNHDA and CDR2 SQIVND (reference sequence). The CDR3 extends over 12 amino acids. CDR3 residues: CASRRSNYGYTF. The CDR3 DNA is TGTGCCAGTAGGCGCAGCAACTATGGCTACACCTTC.

The rearrangement links TRBV19 to TRBJ1-1; D may be TRBD1 (5 bases). V lost 5 bases, J lost 10 bases, and 17 bases lay in between. The CDR3 runs 13 residues. Germline values: CDR1 LNHDA, CDR2 SQIVND (reference sequence). The CDR3 here is CASSGGGLAGAFF. The DNA of the CDR3 is TGTGCCAGTAGTGGGGGGGGATTGGCGGGAGCTTTCTTT.

The chain couples TRBV30 to TRBJ1-1; D not certain. V lost 7 bases and J lost 5, with 17 bases in between. The CDR3 has 13 amino acids. Germline CDR1 is GTSNPN and CDR2 is SVGIG (reference sequence). This CDR3 is CAFWTAPGTEAFF. DNA of the CDR3: TGTGCCTTTTGGACGGCCCCGGGGACTGAAGCTTTCTTT.